This T cell receptor beta chain appears in the sequencing data of a study of blood T cell repertoires in COVID-19. Study background: From the United States, Italy and Spain came samples of acute and convalescent COVID-19.

V gave up 4 bases and J gave up 9 bases, with 13 bases separating them. Germline CDR1 and CDR2: LNHDA and SQIVND (reference sequence). The CDR3 covers 14 residues. Individuals drawn from 20 to 25 US areas were roughly 18 to 95 years old. TCRdb keeps only in-frame clones here, not all; method: immunoSEQ multiplex PCR. The sample lists under 250,000 clones; 89% were seen once. Sample: PBMCs or T cells enriched from blood (not recorded which). The TCR comes from a woman aged 30 to 39 with acute COVID-19. The genes are TRBV19 and TRBJ1-6; D remains unclear. The CDR3 nucleotides read TGTGCCAGTAGTACCGGACTAATAGTTTCACCCCTCCACTTT. Translating it yields CASSTGLIVSPLHF. The complete variable domain, with remaining parts taken from reference TRBV19 and TRBJ1-6, reads DGGITQSPKYLFRKEGQNVTLSCEQNLNHDAMYWYRQDPGQGLRLIYYSQIVNDFQKGDIAEGYSVSREKKESFPLTVTSAQKNPTAFYLCASSTGLIVSPLHFGNGTRLTVT.